This is a list of T cell receptor beta chains from one sample in a study of cytomegalovirus exposure and HLA in healthy donors. The data were produced by immunoSEQ multiplex PCR, yet TCRdb's version contains in-frame clones alone and is incomplete. The table shows 150,000 to 200,000 clones, with approximately 80% occurring only once. The sequenced sample was PBMCs. Receptors were obtained from a woman aged 18-35 years in good health and CMV-seropositive. Both conserved end residues are part of each CDR3.

TRBV4-1,TRBJ1-6,CASSQDPGTLHF
TRBV2,TRBJ1-2,CASSEWQVYGYTF
TRBV19,TRBJ1-2,CASSLTGLNYGYTF
TRBV19,TRBJ2-3,CASTETWRTGTQYF
TRBV2,TRBJ1-2,CASNIAAGGQGKSGYTF
TRBV14,TRBJ2-2,CASSQEGPQGAVTGELFF
TRBV9,TRBJ2-7,CASSVGTSYEQYF
TRBV19,TRBJ1-2,CASSPSGRLYGYTF
TRBV27,TRBJ1-4,CASSLLRGANEKLFF
TRBV5-1,TRBJ2-1,CASSFGQGANNEQFF